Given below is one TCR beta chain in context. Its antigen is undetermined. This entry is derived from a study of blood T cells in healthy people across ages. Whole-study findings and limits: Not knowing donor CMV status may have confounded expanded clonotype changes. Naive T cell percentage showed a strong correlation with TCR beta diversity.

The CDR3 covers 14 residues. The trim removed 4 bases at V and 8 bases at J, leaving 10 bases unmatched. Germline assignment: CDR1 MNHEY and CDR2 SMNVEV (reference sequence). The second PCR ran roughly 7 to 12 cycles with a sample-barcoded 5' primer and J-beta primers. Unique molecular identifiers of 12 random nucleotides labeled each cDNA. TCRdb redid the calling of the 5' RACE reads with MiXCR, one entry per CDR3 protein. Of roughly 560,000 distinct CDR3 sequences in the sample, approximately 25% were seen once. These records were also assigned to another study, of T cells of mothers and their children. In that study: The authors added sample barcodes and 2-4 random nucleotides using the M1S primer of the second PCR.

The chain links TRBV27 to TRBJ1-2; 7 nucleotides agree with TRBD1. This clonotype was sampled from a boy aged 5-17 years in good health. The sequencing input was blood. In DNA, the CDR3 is TGTGCCAGCAGTTCGACGACAGGGTTGGGCGGCTACACCTTC. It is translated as CASSSTTGLGGYTF.